These T cell receptor beta chains were read from a single sample in a study of T-cell reconstitution after alpha-beta-depleted transplantation in children. TCRdb ran MiXCR on the PCR reads and lists one entry per CDR3 protein. Here the sample spans 500,000 or so distinct CDR3 sequences, about an eighth being singletons. Source: PBMCs, mostly from graft donor cells, taken 180 days after TCRalphabeta/CD19-depleted stem cell transplant. Every receptor here comes from a female patient aged 2-9 years who had a stem cell transplant for aplastic anemia, so the T cells may come from the graft donor. The CDR3 runs from the conserved cysteine through the conserved F or W. Fields, in order: clone size, D gene, J gene, V gene, CDR3 length, CDR3 DNA, CDR3 protein. A D gene is named only where the DNA matches it firmly. Size is stated for part of the rows, as once, few or many counts, or as a class when the clone is expanded.

>few|-|TRBJ2-3|TRBV7-2|16
TGTGCCAGCAGCCCCCCAGGGATACCTAGCACAGATACGCAGTATTTT
CASSPPGIPSTDTQYF
>few|-|TRBJ2-3|TRBV20-1|13
TGCAGTGCTAGTGACAGACCCACAGATACGCAGTATTTT
CSASDRPTDTQYF
>many|-|TRBJ2-7|TRBV9|16
TGTGCCAGCAGCGTAGATGTCAGGGGACCCAGCAACGAGCAGTACTTC
CASSVDVRGPSNEQYF
>few|-|TRBJ1-4|TRBV7-9|12
TGTGCCGCTCCGGGGAGAGGGCCCCAACTGTTTTTT
CAAPGRGPQLFF
>-|TRBD1|TRBJ1-1|TRBV20-1|12
TGCAGTGCTAGAGGGACAGGGACTGAAGCTTTCTTT
CSARGTGTEAFF
>few|-|TRBJ2-2|TRBV24-1|15
TGTGCCACTAGCTGGTCTAGAAAGAACACCGGGGAGCTGTTTTTT
CATSWSRKNTGELFF
>-|-|TRBJ2-3|TRBV11-3|15
TGTGCCAGCGGGGAAGGGACCCTAACCACAGATACGCAGTATTTT
CASGEGTLTTDTQYF
>few|-|TRBJ1-4|TRBV5-1|13
TGCGCCAGCAGTCCCGCAACTAATGAAAAACTGTTTTTT
CASSPATNEKLFF
>few|TRBD1|TRBJ1-1|TRBV7-9|15
TGTGCCAGCAGCCCTCGGGACAGGGGAGGCACTGAAGCTTTCTTT
CASSPRDRGGTEAFF
>few|-|TRBJ2-3|TRBV29-1|15
TGCAGCGTTGAAGGAAGCGGGTCGCGAGGAGATACGCAGTATTTT
CSVEGSGSRGDTQYF
>few|-|TRBJ2-3|TRBV11-2|20
TGTGCCAGCAGCTTATTCCGGCATCCAGCTACGGACCCTAGCACAGATACGCAGTATTTT
CASSLFRHPATDPSTDTQYF
>many|-|TRBJ1-2|TRBV20-1|12
TGCAGTGCTAGGGGGGGTTACTATGGCTACACCTTC
CSARGGYYGYTF
>-|TRBD1|TRBJ1-1|TRBV3-1|15
TGTGCCAGCAGCCCCCCTGGCCAGGGGGCGACTGAAGCTTTCTTT
CASSPPGQGATEAFF
>-|TRBD2|TRBJ2-1|TRBV4-3|15
TGCGCCAGCAGCCAGGACCGGGACTACTACAATGAGCAGTTCTTC
CASSQDRDYYNEQFF
>-|-|TRBJ1-2|TRBV4-3|17
TGCGCCAGCAGCCAAGAATTGAGTCGACTCCTTTGGAATGGCTACACCTTC
CASSQELSRLLWNGYTF
>few|-|TRBJ1-5|TRBV12-3/TRBV12-4|16
TGTGCCAGCAGTCTCCGTACTGGGGGGCCTAATCAGCCCCAGCATTTT
CASSLRTGGPNQPQHF
>many|TRBD2|TRBJ2-7|TRBV5-1|14
TGCGCCAGCAGCCTCGGGGGGTTACCCTACGAGCAGTACTTC
CASSLGGLPYEQYF
>-|-|TRBJ1-2|TRBV15|15
TGTGCCACCAGCAGAGATGACAGATCTAACTATGGCTACACCTTC
CATSRDDRSNYGYTF
>-|-|TRBJ2-7|TRBV12-3/TRBV12-4|16
TGTGCCAGCAGTTCCCGGGGGCCAAGACAGGCTCATGGGCAGTACTTC
CASSSRGPRQAHGQYF
>-|-|TRBJ1-1|TRBV7-2|15
TGTGCCAGCAGCTTAGTGGCCAGGGCGAACACTGAAGCTTTCTTT
CASSLVARANTEAFF
>-|-|TRBJ2-1|TRBV5-1|13
TGCGCCAGCAGCTTGGCGGTCAGGGGCGAGCAGTTCTTC
CASSLAVRGEQFF
>few|TRBD2|TRBJ2-1|TRBV12-3/TRBV12-4|15
TGTGCCAGCACGAGTCGGGGGACTAGCAGGAATGAGCAGTTCTTC
CASTSRGTSRNEQFF
>-|TRBD2|TRBJ2-1|TRBV20-1|15
TGCAGTGCTTACCCACCCGGGAGGGGGAACAATGAGCAGTTCTTC
CSAYPPGRGNNEQFF
>-|TRBD2|TRBJ2-3|TRBV6-2/TRBV6-3|13
TGTGCCAGCGCGCCTAGCGGGAGAAGGAGGCAGTATTTT
CASAPSGRRRQYF
>few|TRBD2|TRBJ2-2|TRBV12-3/TRBV12-4|19
TGTGCCAGCAGCGCTATCATTGGACTAGCGGGACAGAACACCGGGGAGCTGTTTTTT
CASSAIIGLAGQNTGELFF
>few|TRBD1|TRBJ1-6|TRBV28|15
TGTGCCAGCAGTAGGTGGACAGGGCTTCATTCACCCCTCCACTTT
CASSRWTGLHSPLHF
>-|TRBD2|TRBJ2-5|TRBV3-1|17
TGTGCCAGCAGCCCCGAACCAGCGGGGGACTCTCAAGAGACCCAGTACTTC
CASSPEPAGDSQETQYF
>many|-|TRBJ2-1|TRBV12-3/TRBV12-4|15
TGTGCCAGCAGTTGGAGGGAAGTAGCTTACAATGAGCAGTTCTTC
CASSWREVAYNEQFF
>-|TRBD1|TRBJ1-5|TRBV24-1|14
TGTGCCACCAGTGATGGGACAGGACCTCAGCCCCAGCATTTT
CATSDGTGPQPQHF
>-|TRBD1|TRBJ2-1|TRBV19|13
TGTGCCAGTAGTATCTGGGACAGTCAAGAGCAGTTCTTC
CASSIWDSQEQFF
>few|-|TRBJ1-2|TRBV11-2|14
TGTGCCAGCAGCTTGGAGGTGTTTAACTATGGCTACACCTTC
CASSLEVFNYGYTF
>once|-|TRBJ1-5|TRBV12-3/TRBV12-4|16
TGTGCCAACACCATCTTCCCTTCCCGGAACAATCAGCCCCAGCATTTT
CANTIFPSRNNQPQHF
>few|-|TRBJ1-1|TRBV7-8|13
TGTGCCAGCAGCTATAACCCAAACACTGAAGCTTTCTTT
CASSYNPNTEAFF
>-|TRBD2|TRBJ2-2|TRBV12-3/TRBV12-4|16
TGTGCCAGCACCTTACTAGCGGGAGGGCCGACCGGGGAGCTGTTTTTT
CASTLLAGGPTGELFF
>many|-|TRBJ2-7|TRBV6-5|14
TGTGCCAGCAGTTACTTCGGGTCCCGTTACGAGCAGTACTTC
CASSYFGSRYEQYF
>few|TRBD1|TRBJ2-3|TRBV20-1|12
TGCAGTGCAGGGGACAGAACAGATACGCAGTATTTT
CSAGDRTDTQYF
>-|TRBD2|TRBJ2-1|TRBV20-1|16
TGCAGTGCTTCGGGACTAGCGGGAGGGCCAGTCGATGAGCAGTTCTTC
CSASGLAGGPVDEQFF
>-|-|TRBJ1-1|TRBV7-9|15
TGTGCCAGCAGCTTAGTTGGTAACGCGAACACTGAAGCTTTCTTT
CASSLVGNANTEAFF
>-|TRBD1|TRBJ1-5|TRBV10-3|17
TGTGCCATCAGTGATCCGGTGGACAGGGGGCATTATCAGCCCCAGCATTTT
CAISDPVDRGHYQPQHF
>-|TRBD1|TRBJ2-7|TRBV11-2|15
TGTGCCAGCAGCTCCGGGACAGAGGGCCTCTACGAGCAGTACTTC
CASSSGTEGLYEQYF
>-|-|TRBJ1-6|TRBV2|11
TGTGCCAGCACCGCTTTGCCACCCCTCCACTTT
CASTALPPLHF